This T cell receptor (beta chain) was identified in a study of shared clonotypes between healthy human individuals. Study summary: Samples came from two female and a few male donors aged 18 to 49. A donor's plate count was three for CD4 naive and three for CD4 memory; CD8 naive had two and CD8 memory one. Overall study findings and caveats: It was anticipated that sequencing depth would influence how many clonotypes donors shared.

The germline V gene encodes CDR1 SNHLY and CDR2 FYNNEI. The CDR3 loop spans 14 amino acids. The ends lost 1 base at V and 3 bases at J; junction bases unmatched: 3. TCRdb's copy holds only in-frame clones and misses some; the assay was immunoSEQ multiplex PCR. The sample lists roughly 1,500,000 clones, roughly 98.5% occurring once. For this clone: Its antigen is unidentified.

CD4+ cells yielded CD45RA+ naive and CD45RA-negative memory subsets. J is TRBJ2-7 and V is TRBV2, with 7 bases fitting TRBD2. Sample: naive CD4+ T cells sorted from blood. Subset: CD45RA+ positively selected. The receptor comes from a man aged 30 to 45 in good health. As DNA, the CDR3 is TGTGCCAGCAGTGAAGGACTAGCCGTCTACGAGCAGTACTTC. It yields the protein CASSEGLAVYEQYF. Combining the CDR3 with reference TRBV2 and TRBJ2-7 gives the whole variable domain EPEVTQTPSHQVTQMGQEVILRCVPISNHLYFYWYRQILGQKVEFLVSFYNNEISEKSEIFDDQFSVERPDGSNFTLKIRSTKLEDSAMYFCASSEGLAVYEQYFGPGTRLTVT.